This entry lists 25 T cell receptor beta chains sequenced from one sample in a study of blood T cell repertoires in COVID-19. Measured with immunoSEQ multiplex PCR; TCRdb has only the in-frame clones, and not every one. Among around 70,000 clones, 70% to 85% were seen once, and the ten largest hold 1.5% to 2%. Specimen: peripheral blood. The receptors derive from a woman aged 55 to 70 with acute or convalescent COVID-19.

The CDR3 loop is CASSLTGGMNEQFF. The CDR3 coding sequence is TGTGCCAGCAGCCTAACCGGGGGGATGAATGAGCAGTTCTTC. The genes are TRBV5-6 and TRBJ2-1; 7 bases are a match to TRBD2. With V trimmed by 4 bases and J by 7 bases, 8 bases remained unmatched. CDR3 size: 14 residues. The germline V gene has CDR1 SGHDT and CDR2 YYEEEE.

This chain connects TRBV4-1 to TRBJ1-3, with a weak D call TRBD1 (5 bases). Trimming took 4 bases from V and 0 from J, leaving 13 bases between them. The CDR3 covers 16 residues. CDR1 is MGHRA, CDR2 YSYEKL, per germline. CDR3 sequence reads: CASSPSDTSSGNTIYF. CDR3 bases: TGCGCCAGCAGCCCCTCGGACACAAGCTCTGGAAACACCATATATTTT.

The chain uses TRBV6-5 and TRBJ1-1, with D hard to call. The germline V gene has CDR1 MNHEY and CDR2 SVGAGI. The CDR3 covers 11 residues. With 7 bases removed from V and 5 bases from J, the gap between germline ends came to 8 bases. The CDR3 DNA follows: TGTGCCAGCATCTCCGAGACTGAAGCTTTCTTT. Protein: CASISETEAFF.

J is TRBJ1-5 and V is TRBV24-1; 8 bases fit TRBD1. Germline CDR1 KGHDR, CDR2 SFDVKD. Losses at the gene ends were 9 bases for V and 7 bases for J; bases not matched to a gene: 4. The CDR3 extends over 12 amino acids. CDR3: CATQGAGQPQHF. DNA for the CDR3: TGTGCCACCCAGGGGGCCGGGCAGCCCCAGCATTTT.

The chain combines TRBV9 with TRBJ1-2; the D gene is possibly TRBD1 (6 bases). The CDR3 has 17 amino acids. With 0 bases removed from V and 5 bases from J, the gap between germline ends came to 20 bases. The germline V gene encodes CDR1 SGDLS and CDR2 YYNGEE. The CDR3 bases are TGTGCCAGCAGCGTAGGGCCAGGGGCCCGATCAGAATATGGCTACACCTTC. It specifies CASSVGPGARSEYGYTF.

V is TRBV3-1 (or the pseudogene TRBV3-2) and J is TRBJ1-6; possibly TRBD1 for D (5 bases). This CDR3 contains 14 residues. Trimming left V 5 bases short and J 7 bases short, with 12 bases between. Germline assignment: CDR1 LGHDT and CDR2 YNNKEL (reference sequence). The CDR3 sequence is CASSIGHPNSPLHF. The CDR3 DNA reads as TGTGCCAGCAGCATCGGACACCCGAATTCACCCCTCCACTTT.

V gene TRBV6-6 combines with J gene TRBJ1-5; no firm D call. There are 13 residues in the CDR3. Trimming removed 2 bases at V and 4 bases at J, with 6 bases between. Germline V gives CDR1 MNHNY, CDR2 SVGAGI (reference sequence). In nucleotides, the CDR3 is TGTGCCAGCAGTTACGCTAGGAATCAGCCCCAGCATTTT. Translating gives CASSYARNQPQHF.

This chain links TRBV3-1 (or the pseudogene TRBV3-2) with TRBJ1-2, with D uncertain. Trimming shortened V by 1 base and J by 8 bases, and 11 bases separated the two germline ends. The CDR3 sequence is 13 residues long. The germline V gene encodes CDR1 LGHDT and CDR2 YNNKEL (reference sequence). This CDR3 is CASSQGFGWGYTF. In DNA form, the CDR3 reads TGTGCCAGCAGCCAAGGGTTTGGCTGGGGCTACACCTTC.

The CDR3 sequence: CASSLLDRRSYEQYF. The CDR3 nucleotides are TGTGCCAGCAGCCTCCTAGACAGGCGCTCCTACGAGCAGTACTTC. This chain joins TRBV7-2 and TRBJ2-7; D possibly corresponds to TRBD1 (6 bases). Trimming took off 5 bases at V and 0 bases at J, with 14 bases between the two ends. Germline-derived CDR1 and CDR2 are SGHTA and FQGNSA. The length of the CDR3 is 15 residues.

J is TRBJ1-4 and V is TRBV18; D might be TRBD1 (5 bases). V lost 4 bases, J lost 5 bases, and 14 bases lay in between. Germline CDR1 and CDR2: KGHSH and LQKENI. This CDR3 contains 15 residues. The chain's CDR3 is CASSLSRQQNEKLFF. Written as DNA, the CDR3 is TGTGCCAGCTCACTTTCCCGACAGCAGAATGAAAAACTGTTTTTT.

J is TRBJ1-4 and V is TRBV11-2; the match to TRBD1 covers 9 bases. CDR1 SGHAT and CDR2 FQNNGV come from the germline V gene. Germline trimming cut 5 bases from V and 8 bases from J; bases unmatched to any gene: 18. The CDR3 has 18 residues. CDR3 protein: CASSQLKGQGNLREKLFF. The CDR3, as DNA: TGTGCCAGCAGCCAATTGAAGGGACAGGGAAATCTGCGGGAAAAACTGTTTTTT. The full variable domain, with the rest looked up from reference TRBV11-2 and TRBJ1-4, is EAGVAQSPRYKIIEKRQSVAFWCNPISGHATLYWYQQILGQGPKLLIQFQNNGVVDDSQLPKDRFSAERLKGVDSTLKIQPAKLEDSAVYLCASSQLKGQGNLREKLFFGSGTQLSVL.

CDR3 in amino acids: CASSLGGTGTIGYTF. Written as DNA, the CDR3 is TGTGCCAGCAGTTTAGGGGGGACAGGCACTATTGGCTACACCTTC. This chain joins TRBV28 and TRBJ1-2; 8 bases agree with TRBD1. Germline-derived CDR1 and CDR2 are MDHEN and SYDVKM. V lost 2 bases, J lost 7 bases, and 9 bases stayed unmatched. CDR3 size: 15 residues.

This clone was recorded a few times. The chain has TRBV5-6 and TRBJ2-1; D call uncertain. This CDR3 has 15 residues. Germline assignment: CDR1 SGHDT and CDR2 YYEEEE. V was cut by 1 base and J by 2 bases, with 10 bases left in between. The CDR3 sequence is CASSLNGGPYNEQFF. DNA of the CDR3: TGTGCCAGCAGCTTGAACGGCGGTCCCTACAATGAGCAGTTCTTC.

The chain carries TRBV9 and TRBJ1-1; D gene ambiguous. CDR3 length: 13 residues. Germline CDR1 is SGDLS and CDR2 is YYNGEE. V was clipped by 0 bases and J by 3 bases, with 6 bases between them. The CDR3 spells CASSVARDTEAFF. The CDR3 DNA follows: TGTGCCAGCAGCGTAGCACGGGACACTGAAGCTTTCTTT. Together with reference TRBV9 and TRBJ1-1, the CDR3 gives the full variable domain: DSGVTQTPKHLITATGQRVTLRCSPRSGDLSVYWYQQSLDQGLQFLIQYYNGEERAKGNILERFSAQQFPDLHSELNLSSLELGDSALYFCASSVARDTEAFFGQGTRLTVV.

The gene calls are TRBV13 and TRBJ1-2, with 7 positions matching TRBD1. CDR1 is PRHDT, CDR2 FYEKMQ, per germline (reference sequence). Unmatched junction bases numbered 10, after V lost 5 bases and J lost 4 bases. CDR3 size: 15 residues. CDR3 residues: CASSERAGQRYGYTF. The CDR3 DNA reads TGTGCCAGCAGCGAACGGGCGGGACAGCGCTATGGCTACACCTTC.

This clone was found once. V usage is TRBV19 and J usage is TRBJ1-6; D call uncertain. This CDR3 is 16 amino acids long. The V end was cut by 5 bases, the J end by 9 bases, with 20 bases between. Germline V gene data show CDR1 as LNHDA and CDR2 as SQIVND (reference sequence). The CDR3: CASSVTDLIGGSPLHF. DNA of the CDR3: TGTGCCAGTAGTGTGACGGACTTAATCGGTGGTTCACCCCTCCACTTT.

This chain connects TRBV7-9 to TRBJ1-1; TRBD1 agrees at 8 bases. The trim removed 0 bases at V and 5 bases at J, leaving 11 bases unmatched. CDR3 length: 17 residues. Germline CDR1 and CDR2: SEHNR and FQNEAQ (reference sequence). The CDR3 here is CASSLADFRQGRTEAFF. The CDR3 bases are TGTGCCAGCAGCTTAGCAGACTTCAGACAGGGGAGGACTGAAGCTTTCTTT. Drawing the rest from reference TRBV7-9 and TRBJ1-1, the complete variable domain is DTGVSQNPRHKITKRGQNVTFRCDPISEHNRLYWYRQTLGQGPEFLTYFQNEAQLEKSRLLSDRFSAERPKGSFSTLEIQRTEQGDSAMYLCASSLADFRQGRTEAFFGQGTRLTVV.

The chain employs TRBV6-5 and TRBJ2-5; 10 nucleotides agree with TRBD2. The germline CDR1 and CDR2 sequences are MNHEY and SVGAGI. The CDR3 runs to 16 residues. V dropped 4 bases and J dropped 4; count of bases not matched to a gene: 9. CDR3 sequence: CASSSPAGGVRETQYF. Written as DNA, the CDR3 is TGTGCCAGCAGTTCCCCAGCGGGGGGGGTTCGAGAGACCCAGTACTTC.

V usage is TRBV5-3 and J usage is TRBJ1-1; 7 bases fit TRBD1. TRBV5-3 is placed among ORFs of uncertain function. There are 18 residues in the CDR3. V was clipped by 1 base and J by 0 bases; unmatched bases: 12. The CDR3, as DNA: TGTGCCAGAAGCTTGTCGAGGGGGCCTCGATGTTTGAACACTGAAGCTTTCTTT. Translated, it gives CARSLSRGPRCLNTEAFF.

The chain uses TRBV24-1 and TRBJ2-7; 10 positions agree with TRBD1. There are 16 residues in the CDR3. The V segment lost 2 bases and the J segment 2 bases; nucleotides outside the gene matches: 5. Germline CDR1 KGHDR, CDR2 SFDVKD. CDR3 sequence reads: CATSDSPGQGTYEQYF. The CDR3 coding sequence is TGTGCCACCAGTGATTCCCCGGGACAGGGGACCTACGAGCAGTACTTC.

The chain recombines TRBV2 with TRBJ2-7, with no clear D. Per germline, CDR1 SNHLY and CDR2 FYNNEI. CDR3 length equals 15 residues. V was pared by 6 bases and J by 1 base, with 16 bases between. In DNA form, the CDR3 reads TGTGCCAGCAGCGCGTCGACGACAAATTCCTACGAGCAGTACTTC. This gives the protein CASSASTTNSYEQYF.

CDR3 loop: CASSFPTGANYGYTF. The CDR3 coding sequence is TGTGCCAGCAGTTTCCCTACAGGGGCCAACTATGGCTACACCTTC. This chain joins TRBV28 and TRBJ1-2, with TRBD1 identical over 7 bases. Germline trimming cut 3 bases from V and 2 bases from J; bases unmatched to any gene: 6. CDR3 length: 15 residues. Germline V gene data show CDR1 as MDHEN and CDR2 as SYDVKM.

The rearrangement uses TRBV7-9 and TRBJ1-2; the D is unclear. The CDR3 loop spans 12 amino acids. Trimming took 1 base from V and 4 from J, leaving 4 bases between them. Looked up from germline, CDR1 is SEHNR and CDR2 is FQNEAQ (reference sequence). The CDR3, as DNA: TGTGCCAGCAGCTTAGAACTCTATGGCTACACCTTC. As protein: CASSLELYGYTF.

The chain combines TRBV7-2 with TRBJ2-5, with D maybe TRBD1 (6 bases). The CDR3 has 15 residues. The ends were cut back, 3 bases at V and 2 bases at J, with 13 bases in the middle. Per germline, CDR1 SGHTA and CDR2 FQGNSA. The CDR3 bases are TGTGCCAGCAGCTTTGGGGACACTCCTCAAGAGACCCAGTACTTC. It specifies CASSFGDTPQETQYF.

The chain combines TRBV19 with TRBJ2-7; weak D call: TRBD2 (6 bases). Trimming removed 6 bases at V and 0 bases at J, with 15 bases between. CDR1 and CDR2 (germline): LNHDA, SQIVND (reference sequence). This CDR3 contains 15 residues. CDR3 in amino acids: CASRRDSNPSYEQYF. In DNA, the CDR3 is TGTGCCAGTAGACGGGACTCCAATCCCTCCTACGAGCAGTACTTC. Combining the CDR3 with reference TRBV19 and TRBJ2-7 gives the whole variable domain DGGITQSPKYLFRKEGQNVTLSCEQNLNHDAMYWYRQDPGQGLRLIYYSQIVNDFQKGDIAEGYSVSREKKESFPLTVTSAQKNPTAFYLCASRRDSNPSYEQYFGPGTRLTVT.